Listed below are T cell receptor beta chains from one sample, sequenced in a study of T cell repertoires in cytomegalovirus infection. TCRdb reprocessed the reads with MiXCR, giving one entry per CDR3 protein. Of more than 150,000 distinct CDR3 sequences in the sample, about 21% are singletons; the top ten hold around 2.7%. Sequenced: PBMCs. Receptors originate from a human donor in good health (CMV status not recorded). Some clones in this sample may be carry-over from other donors' samples. The CDR3 runs from the conserved cysteine through the conserved F or W. The order of the fields is CDR3 protein, V gene, J gene, clone size, CDR3 length. Rows give clone size only sometimes, using once, few, many, or a class for an expanded clone.

CDR3 protein: CASSQVFDYGYTF; V gene: TRBV14; J gene: TRBJ1-2; clone size: NA; CDR3 length: 13
CDR3 protein: CASSLVKEEAFF; V gene: TRBV5-1; J gene: TRBJ1-1; clone size: NA; CDR3 length: 12
CDR3 protein: CASSLGVTSGYYEQYF; V gene: TRBV7-9; J gene: TRBJ2-7; clone size: NA; CDR3 length: 16
CDR3 protein: CASSRIQGAVNEQFF; V gene: TRBV14; J gene: TRBJ2-1; clone size: NA; CDR3 length: 15
CDR3 protein: CASRSGTPAYNEQFF; V gene: TRBV5-5; J gene: TRBJ2-1; clone size: many; CDR3 length: 15
CDR3 protein: CASSRAGGAEEKLFF; V gene: TRBV6-1; J gene: TRBJ1-4; clone size: many; CDR3 length: 15
CDR3 protein: CASTTGTGVRGYTF; V gene: TRBV2; J gene: TRBJ1-2; clone size: NA; CDR3 length: 14
CDR3 protein: CASSYSTGTAYEQYF; V gene: TRBV6-2/TRBV6-3; J gene: TRBJ2-7; clone size: NA; CDR3 length: 15
CDR3 protein: CASRGSGSAYEQYF; V gene: TRBV7-6; J gene: TRBJ2-7; clone size: NA; CDR3 length: 14
CDR3 protein: CASSLEGHGEKLFF; V gene: TRBV12-3/TRBV12-4; J gene: TRBJ1-4; clone size: many; CDR3 length: 14
CDR3 protein: CASSHEGRGPNSPLHF; V gene: TRBV25-1; J gene: TRBJ1-6; clone size: NA; CDR3 length: 16
CDR3 protein: CASSQGASNTEAFF; V gene: TRBV5-1; J gene: TRBJ1-1; clone size: NA; CDR3 length: 14
CDR3 protein: CATGTVPTNVLTF; V gene: TRBV19; J gene: TRBJ2-6; clone size: NA; CDR3 length: 13
CDR3 protein: CASPRTGYGYTF; V gene: TRBV27; J gene: TRBJ1-2; clone size: few; CDR3 length: 12
CDR3 protein: CASSATSGGATGELFF; V gene: TRBV6-1; J gene: TRBJ2-2; clone size: few; CDR3 length: 16
CDR3 protein: CASSLLAVTSRSNEQFF; V gene: TRBV7-4; J gene: TRBJ2-1; clone size: NA; CDR3 length: 17
CDR3 protein: CASSLDSQGNTEAFF; V gene: TRBV7-6; J gene: TRBJ1-1; clone size: many; CDR3 length: 15
CDR3 protein: CASSWTGGTEAFF; V gene: TRBV6-2/TRBV6-3; J gene: TRBJ1-1; clone size: NA; CDR3 length: 13
CDR3 protein: CASTPDRMNTEAFF; V gene: TRBV5-5; J gene: TRBJ1-1; clone size: many; CDR3 length: 14
CDR3 protein: CASSPGLDQPQHF; V gene: TRBV11-3; J gene: TRBJ1-5; clone size: many; CDR3 length: 13
CDR3 protein: CSAARTSKTYEQYF; V gene: TRBV20-1; J gene: TRBJ2-7; clone size: NA; CDR3 length: 14
CDR3 protein: CASSSRTLNTGELFF; V gene: TRBV7-6; J gene: TRBJ2-2; clone size: few; CDR3 length: 15
CDR3 protein: CASSYSGLAVPDTQYF; V gene: TRBV6-2/TRBV6-3; J gene: TRBJ2-3; clone size: few; CDR3 length: 16
CDR3 protein: CASSLPRPEGPEQFF; V gene: TRBV28; J gene: TRBJ2-1; clone size: NA; CDR3 length: 15
CDR3 protein: CASSRKDRDAADTQYF; V gene: TRBV18; J gene: TRBJ2-3; clone size: NA; CDR3 length: 16
CDR3 protein: CASSESRGDYGYTF; V gene: TRBV25-1; J gene: TRBJ1-2; clone size: NA; CDR3 length: 14